The 14 T cell receptor beta chains below come from one sample, sequenced in a study of sequential checkpoint blockade in melanoma. Specified treatment: randomized to nivolumab then ipilimumab (arm A) or the reverse (arm B). Data came from immunoSEQ multiplex PCR; TCRdb stores just in-frame clones and leaves some out. Among some 5,400 clones, 22% were seen once, and the ten largest hold about 10%. The sequences come from tumor tissue (inferred from file names), collected from a patient given nivolumab and ipilimumab in sequence. These receptors all come from a human donor with melanoma.

This clone was observed at least ten times. CDR3 nucleotides: TGTGCCAGCAGAGCCACGGACAGTCCACTAGCCAAAAACATTCAGTACTTC. Translated: CASRATDSPLAKNIQYF. V and J are TRBV27 and TRBJ2-4; a possible D gene is TRBD1 (6 bases). The germline V gene has CDR1 MNHEY and CDR2 SMNVEV (reference sequence). The ends were cut back, 6 bases at V and 0 bases at J, with 18 bases in the middle. The CDR3 has 17 residues.

This clone showed up just a few times. J is TRBJ2-2 and V is TRBV29-1; 9 positions match TRBD2. The CDR3 is 15 residues long. V lost 3 bases and J lost 0; bases outside the gene matches: 2. Germline V gene lookup returns CDR1 SQVTM and CDR2 ANQGSEA. The CDR3 spells CSVDLAGTNTGELFF. CDR3 nucleotide sequence: TGCAGCGTTGATCTAGCGGGAACGAACACCGGGGAGCTGTTTTTT.

This clone showed up just a few times. The chain has TRBV6-8 and TRBJ2-3; D not resolved. V dropped 6 bases and J dropped 5 bases, with 12 bases sitting between them. Per the germline V gene, CDR1 is MNHGY and CDR2 is SAAAGT. The length of the CDR3 is 13 residues. The CDR3 sequence: CASRPHDGDTQYF. CDR3 DNA: TGTGCCAGCAGACCACACGACGGAGATACGCAGTATTTT.

This clone was detected only a few times. The chain couples TRBV11-3 to TRBJ2-3, with 8 bases fitting TRBD1. In germline, CDR1 is SGHNT, CDR2 YENEEA. Losses at the gene ends were 4 bases for V and 5 bases for J; bases not matched to a gene: 5. This CDR3 comprises 14 residues. This CDR3 reads CASSSGQDRDTQYF. DNA for the CDR3: TGTGCCAGCAGCTCGGGACAGGACAGAGATACGCAGTATTTT.

This clone was recorded a few times. The chain employs TRBV9 and TRBJ1-2; D perhaps matches TRBD1 (5 bases). Germline V gene data show CDR1 as SGDLS and CDR2 as YYNGEE. The CDR3 sequence is 13 residues long. V was shortened by 5 bases and J by 4 bases, with 12 bases between the two germline ends. CDR3 residues: CASSFKGSYGYTF. For the CDR3, the DNA is TGTGCCAGCAGTTTTAAGGGGTCCTATGGCTACACCTTC.

The V and J genes are TRBV6-8 and TRBJ2-6, with D possibly called TRBD1 or TRBD2 (5 bases each). Trimming pared 6 bases from V and 6 bases from J, leaving 12 bases between. Looked up from germline, CDR1 is MNHGY and CDR2 is SAAAGT. The CDR3 runs 14 residues. The CDR3 spells CASRGTIAANVLTF. The CDR3 nucleotides are TGTGCCAGCAGGGGGACCATAGCGGCCAACGTCCTGACTTTC.

This clone was observed a handful of times. The gene calls are TRBV6-7 and TRBJ2-7; tentative D call: TRBD1 (6 bases). TRBV6-7 is an ORF for which the function is uncertain. The CDR3 extends over 11 amino acids. The CDR3 nucleotides are TGTGCAGTAGGGGGCTCCTACGAGCAGTACTTC. Translated, it gives CAVGGSYEQYF.

This clone came up a few times. The chain employs TRBV28 and TRBJ1-5; 8 bases align to TRBD1. The CDR3 runs to 13 residues. J gave up 4 bases and V 5 bases, and 1 base lay outside the gene matches. From germline, CDR1 is MDHEN and CDR2 SYDVKM. The CDR3 DNA reads as TGTGCCAGCAGTGGACAGGGAAATCAGCCCCAGCATTTT. This sequence encodes CASSGQGNQPQHF.

By share, this clone counts as medium-sized. The J gene is TRBJ2-3, the V gene TRBV6-8; TRBD2 is a possible D gene (5 bases). Germline CDR1 MNHGY, CDR2 SAAAGT. Trimming pared 4 bases from V and 6 bases from J, leaving 17 bases between. CDR3 size: 15 residues. CDR3 residues: CASSFGVSPGDTQYF. The CDR3 coding sequence is TGTGCCAGCAGTTTTGGGGTCTCCCCGGGGGATACGCAGTATTTT.

This chain joins TRBV14 and TRBJ2-1; 11 bases fit TRBD2. Germline V gene data show CDR1 as SGHDN and CDR2 as FVKESK. Trimming cost V 1 base and J 9 bases; bases outside gene matches: 8. The CDR3 has 16 amino acids. CDR3 amino acids: CASSQVELAGVGEQFF. CDR3 in DNA: TGTGCCAGCAGCCAAGTTGAACTAGCGGGAGTTGGTGAGCAGTTCTTC.

This clone was seen many times. This chain links TRBV6-8 with TRBJ2-3, with no clear D. Germline assignment: CDR1 MNHGY and CDR2 SAAAGT. Trimming pared 6 bases from V and 1 base from J, leaving 23 bases between. This CDR3 is built from 18 residues. For the CDR3, the DNA is TGTGCCAGCAGCCCCGGTTGGGGTGCTGGTCCCCGCACAGATACGCAGTATTTT. It is translated as CASSPGWGAGPRTDTQYF.

In its sample, this clone is medium-sized (0.01 to 0.1%). The chain uses TRBV19 and TRBJ1-2; D remains ambiguous. Germline V gene lookup returns CDR1 LNHDA and CDR2 SQIVND (reference sequence). Trimming shortened V by 5 bases and J by 8 bases, and 21 bases separated the two germline ends. The CDR3 spans 15 residues. The CDR3 sequence is CASSERWRSQEGYTF. CDR3 coding DNA: TGTGCCAGTAGTGAGAGATGGAGGAGCCAGGAGGGCTACACCTTC.

This chain links TRBV25-1 with TRBJ1-2, with D hard to call. The CDR3 consists of 13 residues. The V gene's germline CDR1 is MGHDK and CDR2 SYGVNS. Trimming removed 4 bases at V and 2 bases at J, with 8 bases between. This CDR3 is CASSAGSNYGYTF. The CDR3 region has the DNA TGTGCCAGCAGTGCGGGATCGAACTATGGCTACACCTTC.

V usage is TRBV7-4 and J usage is TRBJ2-3; the match to TRBD2 covers 7 bases. V dropped 5 bases and J dropped 0; count of bases not matched to a gene: 2. The CDR3 covers 14 residues. CDR1 and CDR2 (germline): SGHVT, SQSDAQ. The CDR3 sequence: CASSPGGSTDTQYF. The CDR3 DNA reads TGTGCCAGCAGCCCCGGGGGGAGCACAGATACGCAGTATTTT.